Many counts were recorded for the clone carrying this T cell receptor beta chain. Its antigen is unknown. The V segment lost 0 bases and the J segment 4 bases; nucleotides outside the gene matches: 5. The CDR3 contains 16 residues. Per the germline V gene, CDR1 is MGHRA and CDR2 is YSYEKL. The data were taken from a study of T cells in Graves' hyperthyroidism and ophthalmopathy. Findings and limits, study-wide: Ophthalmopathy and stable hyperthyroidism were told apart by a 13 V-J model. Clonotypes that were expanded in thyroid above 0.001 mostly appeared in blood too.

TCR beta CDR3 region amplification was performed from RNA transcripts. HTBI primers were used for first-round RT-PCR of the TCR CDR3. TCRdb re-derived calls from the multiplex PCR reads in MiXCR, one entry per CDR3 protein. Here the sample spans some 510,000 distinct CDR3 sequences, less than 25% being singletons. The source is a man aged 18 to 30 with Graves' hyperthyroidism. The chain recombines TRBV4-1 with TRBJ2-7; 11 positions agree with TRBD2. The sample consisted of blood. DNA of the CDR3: TGCGCCAGCAGCCAAGAGTTTAGCGGGGGGGCGTACGAGCAGTACTTC. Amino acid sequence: CASSQEFSGGAYEQYF.